This record covers a single TCR beta chain. Its antigen is currently unknown. The data were obtained in a study of CD8 T cells in ankylosing spondylitis. General study findings and limits: Reportedly, matched ankylosing spondylitis synovial fluid was significantly enriched for disease-linked clones.

TCRdb itself ran the 5' RACE reads through MiXCR, one entry per CDR3 protein. The sample has 200,000 to 300,000 distinct CDR3 sequences, approximately 30% seen once. The CDR3 spans 13 residues. Germline V gene sequence: CDR1 SQVTM, CDR2 ANQGSEA. The V gene end was trimmed by 6 bases and the J gene end by 4 bases; junction bases not matched to a gene: 6. The sequence was obtained from a male donor with ankylosing spondylitis or in good health (not recorded which). The genes are TRBV29-1 and TRBJ1-1; 9 bases agree with TRBD1. The sample comprised blood, either unsorted or a sorted T cell fraction (not recorded which). CDR3 nucleotide sequence: TGCAGCGTCGGGACAGGGTATGGCACTGAAGCTTTCTTT. Amino acids: CSVGTGYGTEAFF. The variable domain in full, completed from reference TRBV29-1 and TRBJ1-1, reads SAVISQKPSRDICQRGTSLTIQCQVDSQVTMMFWYRQQPGQSLTLIATANQGSEATYESGFVIDKFPISRPNLTFSTLTVSNMSPEDSSIYLCSVGTGYGTEAFFGQGTRLTVV.